This T cell receptor beta chain was retrieved from a study of early T cells in non-severe SARS-CoV-2 infection. Study background: With bulk RNA from unsorted whole blood as input, sequencing yielded unpaired chains.

TCRdb itself ran the 5' RACE reads through MiXCR, one entry per CDR3 protein. The table lists tens of thousands of distinct CDR3 sequences, roughly 6.8% of them singletons, with over 3.5% in the top ten. This clonotype was seen only a few times. V lost 3 bases and J lost 6, with 10 bases in between. This CDR3 is built from 13 residues. Germline CDR1 SGHTA, CDR2 FQGNSA. The rearrangement links TRBV7-2 to TRBJ2-3, with no clear D. This receptor was taken from an adult who was a healthcare worker with PCR-confirmed SARS-CoV-2 infection or an uninfected control (not recorded which). The specimen sequenced was whole blood. The CDR3 DNA reads as TGTGCCAGCAGCTTTAACACAGTGGATACGCAGTATTTT. This encodes CASSFNTVDTQYF.